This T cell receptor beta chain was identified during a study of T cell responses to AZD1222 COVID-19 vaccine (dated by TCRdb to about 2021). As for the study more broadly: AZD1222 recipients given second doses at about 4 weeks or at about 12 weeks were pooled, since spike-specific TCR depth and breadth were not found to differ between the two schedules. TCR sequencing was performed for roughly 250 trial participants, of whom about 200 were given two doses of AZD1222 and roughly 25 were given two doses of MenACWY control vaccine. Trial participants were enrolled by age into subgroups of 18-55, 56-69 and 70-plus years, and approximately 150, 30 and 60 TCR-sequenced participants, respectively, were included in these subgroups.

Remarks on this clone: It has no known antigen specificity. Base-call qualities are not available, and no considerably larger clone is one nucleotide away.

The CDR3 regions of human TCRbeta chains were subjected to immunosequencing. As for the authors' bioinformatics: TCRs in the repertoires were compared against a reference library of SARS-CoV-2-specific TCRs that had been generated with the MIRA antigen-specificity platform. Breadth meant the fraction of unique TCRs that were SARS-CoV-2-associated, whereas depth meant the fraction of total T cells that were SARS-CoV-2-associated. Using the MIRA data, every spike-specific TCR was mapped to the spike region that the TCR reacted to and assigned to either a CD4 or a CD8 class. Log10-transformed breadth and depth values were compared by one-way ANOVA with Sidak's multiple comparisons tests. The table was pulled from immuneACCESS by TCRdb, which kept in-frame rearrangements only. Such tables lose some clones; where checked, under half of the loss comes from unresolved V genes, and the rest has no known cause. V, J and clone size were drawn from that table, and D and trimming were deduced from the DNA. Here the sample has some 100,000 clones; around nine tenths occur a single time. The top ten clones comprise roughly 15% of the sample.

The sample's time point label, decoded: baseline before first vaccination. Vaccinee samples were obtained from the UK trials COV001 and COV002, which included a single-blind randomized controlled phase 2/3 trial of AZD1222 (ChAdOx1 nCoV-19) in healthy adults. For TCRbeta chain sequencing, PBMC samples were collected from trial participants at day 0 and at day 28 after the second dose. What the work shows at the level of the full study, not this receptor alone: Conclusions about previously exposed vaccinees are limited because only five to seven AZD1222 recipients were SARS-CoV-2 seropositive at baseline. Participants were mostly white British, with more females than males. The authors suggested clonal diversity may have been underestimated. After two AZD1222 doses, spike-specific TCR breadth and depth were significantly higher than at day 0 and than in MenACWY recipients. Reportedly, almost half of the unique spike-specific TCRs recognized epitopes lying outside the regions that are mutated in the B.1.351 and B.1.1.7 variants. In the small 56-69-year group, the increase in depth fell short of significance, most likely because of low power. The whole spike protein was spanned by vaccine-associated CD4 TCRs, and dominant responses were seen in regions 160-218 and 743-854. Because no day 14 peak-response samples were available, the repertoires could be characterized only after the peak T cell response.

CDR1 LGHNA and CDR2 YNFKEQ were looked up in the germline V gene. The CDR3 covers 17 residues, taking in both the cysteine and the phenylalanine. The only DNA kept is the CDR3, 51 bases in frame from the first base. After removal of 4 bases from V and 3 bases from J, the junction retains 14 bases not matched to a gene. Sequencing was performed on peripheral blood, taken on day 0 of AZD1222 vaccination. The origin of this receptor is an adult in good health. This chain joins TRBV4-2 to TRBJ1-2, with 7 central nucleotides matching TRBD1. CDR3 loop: CASSPQTGITIDYGYTF. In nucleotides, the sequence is TGTGCCAGCAGCCCCCAGACAGGGATAACTATCGACTATGGCTACACCTTC.